These 24 T cell receptor beta chains were sequenced from one sample in a study of control samples from healthy donors and cancer patients. Clones were read by immunoSEQ multiplex PCR, and TCRdb kept only the in-frame ones, dropping some. The table includes about 140,000 clones, 85% to 95% detected once. Sequenced: blood. These receptors were collected from a middle-aged man in good health.

J is TRBJ2-7 and V is TRBV5-1; TRBD1 matches 12 bases. There are 14 residues in the CDR3. The germline CDR1 and CDR2 sequences are SGHRS and YFSETQ. After removal of 4 bases from V and 5 bases from J, the junction contained 4 bases not matched to a gene. CDR3 loop: CASSTGTGGDEQYF. The CDR3 region has the DNA TGCGCCAGCAGCACCGGGACAGGGGGCGACGAGCAGTACTTC.

The chain has TRBV7-9 and TRBJ2-4, with a tentative D call TRBD2 (5 bases). V gave up 6 bases and J gave up 8 bases, with 20 bases separating them. The V gene's germline CDR1 is SEHNR and CDR2 FQNEAQ (reference sequence). The CDR3 is made up of 15 amino acids. The chain's CDR3 is CASSPPGPGMDIQYF. The CDR3 DNA sequence: TGTGCCAGCAGTCCCCCGGGCCCGGGGATGGACATTCAGTACTTC.

The gene calls are TRBV10-2 and TRBJ1-6; 8 bases fit TRBD1. Germline V gene data show CDR1 as WSHSY and CDR2 as SAAADI. The CDR3 has 13 residues. The junction had 6 bases not matched to a gene; V was cut back by 8 bases and J by 9 bases. The CDR3 loop reads CASCGQGGSPLHF. The DNA for the CDR3 is TGCGCCAGCTGTGGACAGGGTGGTTCACCCCTCCACTTT.

The rearrangement uses TRBV28 and TRBJ1-2; a possible D gene is TRBD1 (6 bases). Germline V CDR1 and CDR2: MDHEN, SYDVKM. With 10 bases removed from V and 4 bases from J, the gap between germline ends came to 16 bases. This CDR3 comprises 13 residues. The CDR3 region is CATALTGLYGYTF. The CDR3 DNA reads as TGTGCCACCGCCCTGACAGGCCTCTATGGCTACACCTTC.

The chain links TRBV19 to TRBJ1-3; no clear D. V dropped 1 base and J dropped 1 base, with 5 bases sitting between them. This CDR3 has 14 residues. Per germline, CDR1 LNHDA and CDR2 SQIVND (reference sequence). CDR3 DNA sequence: TGTGCCAGTAGTATAGCGGGATCTGGAAACACCATATATTTT. It specifies CASSIAGSGNTIYF.

This clone was found once. The CDR3 is CASSPYGKRGGTGGTQYF. The CDR3 DNA is TGTGCCAGCAGCCCCTATGGCAAGCGGGGGGGGACCGGCGGGACCCAGTACTTC. V and J are TRBV7-9 and TRBJ2-5; 10 positions agree with TRBD2. The CDR3 runs to 18 residues. J lost 7 bases, V lost 5 bases, and 19 bases had no gene match. The V gene's germline CDR1 is SEHNR and CDR2 FQNEAQ (reference sequence).

The V and J genes are TRBV20-1 and TRBJ1-6, with D possibly being TRBD1 (5 bases). This CDR3 comprises 15 residues. Trimming took 3 bases from V and 9 from J, leaving 18 bases between them. Germline V gene data show CDR1 as DFQATT and CDR2 as SNEGSKA (reference sequence). The CDR3 DNA reads as TGCAGTGCTAGTCTCCCTACGGGGACTGCTTCACCCCTCCACTTT. Translating it yields CSASLPTGTASPLHF.

In nucleotides, the CDR3 is TGTGCCAGCAGCCGACAGGGCGATGAGCAGTTCTTC. This encodes CASSRQGDEQFF. The chain couples TRBV6-5 to TRBJ2-1; TRBD1 aligns across 7 bases. CDR1 MNHEY and CDR2 SVGAGI come from the germline V gene. The CDR3 is 12 amino acids. Trimming cost V 6 bases and J 8 bases; bases outside gene matches: 4.

The chain carries TRBV20-1 and TRBJ2-7; 11 nucleotides line up with TRBD2. CDR1 DFQATT and CDR2 SNEGSKA come from the germline V gene (reference sequence). Trimming cost V 3 bases and J 5 bases; bases outside gene matches: 18. This CDR3 is built from 18 residues. The CDR3 spells CSASFMGRVSGRANEQYF. The CDR3 coding sequence is TGCAGTGCTAGTTTCATGGGACGAGTTAGCGGGAGGGCGAACGAGCAGTACTTC.

This chain uses TRBV4-2 with TRBJ2-2; TRBD1 aligns across 7 bases. CDR1 and CDR2 (germline): LGHNA, YNFKEQ. J gave up 6 bases and V 1 base, and 11 bases lay outside the gene matches. The CDR3 loop spans 17 amino acids. This CDR3 reads CASSQGGGRGLAGELFF. The CDR3 DNA follows: TGTGCCAGCAGCCAAGGGGGCGGCAGGGGGTTAGCCGGGGAGCTGTTTTTT.

This rearrangement joins TRBV5-6 to TRBJ2-7; 9 bases are a match to TRBD1. The V segment lost 3 bases and the J segment 5 bases; nucleotides outside the gene matches: 12. Germline CDR1 SGHDT, CDR2 YYEEEE. The CDR3 extends over 16 amino acids. Here the CDR3 DNA reads TGTGCCAGCAGCTGGGTAACCGGGACAGGGCTGGACGAGCAGTACTTC. This gives the protein CASSWVTGTGLDEQYF.

This sequence joins TRBV25-1 and TRBJ1-2, with a possible D match to TRBD1 (6 bases). Germline V gene lookup returns CDR1 MGHDK and CDR2 SYGVNS. The CDR3 has 14 amino acids. The germline V and J ends were trimmed by 1 base and 7 bases, with 13 bases remaining between them. DNA of the CDR3: TGTGCCAGCAGTGAATGGCCAGGGGCCGGTGGCTACACCTTC. It yields the protein CASSEWPGAGGYTF.

This chain joins TRBV2 and TRBJ1-1; 7 bases fit TRBD1. V lost 4 bases, J lost 1 base, and 6 bases stayed unmatched. There are 15 residues in the CDR3. In germline, CDR1 is SNHLY, CDR2 FYNNEI. The CDR3 protein is CASSATGQKNTEAFF. CDR3 sequence (DNA): TGTGCCAGCAGTGCTACGGGACAGAAGAACACTGAAGCTTTCTTT.

CDR3 sequence reads: CARSLALKGGARYGYTF. The DNA for the CDR3 is TGTGCCAGAAGCTTAGCGTTGAAAGGGGGCGCCCGGTATGGCTACACCTTC. The chain is built from TRBV7-5 and TRBJ1-2; the listed D gene, TRBD1, was not tested against the DNA. TRBV7-5 is a known pseudogene. The CDR3 totals 17 residues.

The J gene is TRBJ1-1, the V gene TRBV2, with TRBD1 identical over 9 bases. Trimming removed 6 bases from V and 6 bases from J; junction bases left unmatched: 14. Germline CDR1 reads SNHLY; CDR2 reads FYNNEI. This CDR3 contains 16 residues. The CDR3 bases are TGTGCCAGCAGAGTCCCGGGACAGGGAGGGTACGCTGAAGCTTTCTTT. Translated: CASRVPGQGGYAEAFF.

The CDR3 DNA sequence: TGCGCCAGCAGCTTGTGGGACGGAGAGACCCAGTACTTC. Translating it yields CASSLWDGETQYF. The chain carries TRBV5-1 and TRBJ2-5; the D gene could be TRBD1 or TRBD2 (5 bases each). Trimming removed 1 base at V and 4 bases at J, with 8 bases between. The CDR3 loop spans 13 amino acids. Germline-derived CDR1 and CDR2 are SGHRS and YFSETQ.

The rearrangement links TRBV7-9 to TRBJ1-1, with no clear D. V lost 0 bases, J lost 0 bases, and 20 bases lay in between. CDR3 length equals 19 residues. The germline gives CDR1 SEHNR, CDR2 FQNEAQ (reference sequence). The chain's CDR3 is CASSLALAENNYMNTEAFF. CDR3 nucleotide sequence: TGTGCCAGCAGCTTAGCGCTGGCAGAAAATAATTACATGAACACTGAAGCTTTCTTT.

The rearrangement uses TRBV5-4 and TRBJ2-5, with D unclear. The CDR3 extends over 13 amino acids. V gave up 1 base and J gave up 7 bases, with 11 bases separating them. The V gene's germline CDR1 is SGHNT and CDR2 YYREEE (reference sequence). Here the CDR3 DNA reads TGTGCCAGCAGCTTGTCTAGTCGAGGGACCCAGTACTTC. Protein sequence: CASSLSSRGTQYF. Full variable domain (outside the CDR3, taken from reference TRBV5-4 and TRBJ2-5): ETGVTQSPTHLIKTRGQQVTLRCSSQSGHNTVSWYQQALGQGPQFIFQYYREEENGRGNFPPRFSGLQFPNYSSELNVNALELDDSALYLCASSLSSRGTQYFGPGTRLLVL.

The rearrangement links TRBV9 to TRBJ2-3; D uncertain. CDR1 is SGDLS, CDR2 YYNGEE, per germline. Deletions cut 0 bases from V and 1 base from J, with 9 bases between. The CDR3 is made up of 15 amino acids. The CDR3, as DNA: TGTGCCAGCAGCGTAGAGAGGCAGGGCACAGATACGCAGTATTTT. It specifies CASSVERQGTDTQYF.

This sequence joins TRBV6-5 and TRBJ1-1; D gene ambiguous. Trimming left V 0 bases short and J 1 base short, with 6 bases between. The CDR3 extends over 14 amino acids. Per the germline V gene, CDR1 is MNHEY and CDR2 is SVGAGI. In DNA, the CDR3 is TGTGCCAGCAGTTACTCGCCCGGGAACACTGAAGCTTTCTTT. Translation gives CASSYSPGNTEAFF.

V and J are TRBV4-1 and TRBJ2-2; perhaps TRBD1 as D (5 bases). Germline V gene lookup returns CDR1 MGHRA and CDR2 YSYEKL. This CDR3 has 16 amino acids. The germline V and J ends were trimmed by 0 bases and 5 bases, with 13 bases remaining between them. CDR3 protein: CASSQDRQGRTGELFF. The CDR3 DNA follows: TGCGCCAGCAGCCAAGATCGGCAGGGTAGGACCGGGGAGCTGTTTTTT.

This clone is a singleton in its sample. The chain uses TRBV2 and TRBJ2-5, with 8 bases identical to TRBD2. The CDR3 length is 14 residues. With V trimmed by 4 bases and J by 5 bases, 6 bases remained unmatched. The germline V gene encodes CDR1 SNHLY and CDR2 FYNNEI. CDR3: CASSGTSFKETQYF. CDR3 nucleotide sequence: TGTGCCAGCAGTGGGACTAGCTTCAAGGAGACCCAGTACTTC.

This clone was observed once. This chain links TRBV6-5 with TRBJ1-6, with 9 bases fitting TRBD1. V shed 0 bases and J 9 bases; nucleotides not matched to a gene: 3. The CDR3 is 15 residues long. CDR1 is MNHEY and CDR2 is SVGAGI in the germline V gene. The CDR3 protein is CASSYSTGGGSPLHF. DNA for the CDR3: TGTGCCAGCAGTTACTCGACAGGGGGTGGTTCACCCCTCCACTTT.

The chain is built from TRBV14 and TRBJ1-6, with D unclear. This CDR3 is built from 14 residues. The germline V and J ends were trimmed by 2 bases and 6 bases, with 8 bases remaining between them. Per germline, CDR1 SGHDN and CDR2 FVKESK. CDR3 nucleotide sequence: TGTGCCAGCAGCCAACTCACGCCTAATTCACCCCTCCACTTT. It specifies CASSQLTPNSPLHF.